This T cell receptor (beta chain) was recovered during a study of PD-L1 blockade in urothelial cancer. The wider study: In the patient group, most of the roughly 30 were males with bladder-origin urothelial cancer. Blood drawn 3 weeks (second dose) and 6 weeks after treatment start was analyzed. Study outcomes and limitations: In blood at 3 weeks, tumor-associated clones expanded more among patients with durable benefit.

Sample time point: pretreatment peripheral blood. On this clone itself: As yet, its antigen is unknown.

Assay: immunoSEQ multiplex PCR; the TCRdb copy retains only in-frame clones and omits some. Counted here are tens of thousands of clones, 90% occurring once; the ten biggest clones make up around 1.5%. Material: PBMCs, obtained around atezolizumab (anti-PD-L1) treatment. The receptor's source is a man aged 55 to 70 with urothelial cancer.

The CDR3 coding sequence is TGTGCCAGCAGCTTAGGTCGTGGCGGGGGCGAGCAGTACTTC. This translates into CASSLGRGGGEQYF. The V call is TRBV11-2, the J call TRBJ2-7; 7 bases align to TRBD2. This CDR3 has 14 amino acids. Germline V CDR1 and CDR2: SGHAT, FQNNGV. Trimming removed 1 base from V and 6 bases from J; junction bases left unmatched: 6.